This T cell receptor (beta chain) was captured by sequencing in a study of identical twins. Germline V gives CDR1 SGHAT, CDR2 FQDESV (reference sequence). This CDR3 has 16 residues. J was trimmed by 5 bases and V by 5 bases; bases with no gene match: 12. TCRdb reprocessed the 5' RACE reads with MiXCR, giving one entry per CDR3 protein. The sample contains 250,000 to 350,000 distinct CDR3 sequences, 9.5% of which appear only once. These data were also filed under a second study, of yellow fever vaccine responses in identical twins.

Sequenced sample: CD8+ T cells sorted from blood. This receptor was obtained from a woman between 18 and 29 years old in good health. This chain connects TRBV11-1 to TRBJ2-1, with TRBD2 identical over 7 bases. DNA of the CDR3: TGTGCCAGCAGCCCTCGTGGCGGGGGTGGGCACAATGAGCAGTTCTTC. Protein: CASSPRGGGGHNEQFF.